The 29 T cell receptor beta chains given below trace back to one sample, sequenced in a study of shared clonotypes between healthy human individuals (dated by TCRdb to 2018 to 2021). Library method: the immunoSEQ multiplex PCR assay. TCRdb stores this immuneACCESS table with in-frame sequences only. Part of the clones is absent; in the studies checked, under half of the shortfall reflects unresolved V genes, and no reason is known for the rest. The sample yields about 1 million clones; around four fifths were counted once. Around 1.5% of the sample comes from the top ten. The material sequenced was memory CD4+ T cells sorted from blood. Read against the paper, the sample's cell subset or site label means: CD45RA-negative fraction. Every receptor here comes from a young man in good health.

This clone was observed many times. This chain uses TRBV30 with TRBJ1-4, with 12 bases that match TRBD1. The ends lost 1 base at V and 6 bases at J; junction bases unmatched: 6. The CDR3 runs 16 residues. The germline V gene encodes CDR1 GTSNPN and CDR2 SVGIG (reference sequence). The CDR3 is CAWSGGQGARDEKLFF. The CDR3 DNA reads as TGTGCCTGGAGTGGGGGACAGGGGGCTAGGGATGAAAAACTGTTTTTT. The full variable domain, its missing parts supplied by reference TRBV30 and TRBJ1-4, is SQTIHQWPATLVQPVGSPLSLECTVEGTSNPNLYWYRQAAGRGLQLLFYSVGIGQISSEVPQNLSASRPQDRQFILSSKKLLLSDSGFYLCAWSGGQGARDEKLFFGSGTQLSVL.

V gene TRBV9 combines with J gene TRBJ1-2, with TRBD1 matching over 7 bases. Germline assignment: CDR1 SGDLS and CDR2 YYNGEE. V shed 3 bases, J shed 6 bases, and the junction held 8 bases outside the gene matches. The CDR3 extends over 14 amino acids. CDR3 amino acids: CASSAQQGMNGYTF. CDR3 DNA: TGTGCCAGCAGCGCACAACAGGGGATGAATGGCTACACCTTC. Complete variable domain (other parts from reference TRBV9 and TRBJ1-2): DSGVTQTPKHLITATGQRVTLRCSPRSGDLSVYWYQQSLDQGLQFLIQYYNGEERAKGNILERFSAQQFPDLHSELNLSSLELGDSALYFCASSAQQGMNGYTFGSGTRLTVV.

The chain employs TRBV5-1 and TRBJ2-5, with 10 bases lining up with TRBD1. The V segment lost 3 bases and the J segment 5 bases; nucleotides outside the gene matches: 4. The CDR3 is 14 amino acids. The V gene's germline CDR1 is SGHRS and CDR2 YFSETQ. As DNA, the CDR3 is TGCGCCAGCAGCTCGGACAGGGGGTCCGAGACCCAGTACTTC. It specifies CASSSDRGSETQYF.

The rearrangement joins TRBV2 to TRBJ1-2; D is unclear. The germline gives CDR1 SNHLY, CDR2 FYNNEI. V gave up 5 bases and J gave up 6 bases, with 10 bases separating them. This CDR3 is built from 12 residues. The CDR3 DNA reads TGTGCCAGCAGTCACGGCTACGATGGCTACACCTTC. This sequence encodes CASSHGYDGYTF.

Concerning this clone: An end of the junction differs from the germline gene, which may be a read error. The chain is built from TRBV7-7 and TRBJ2-2, with a possible D match to TRBD1 (5 bases). Germline V gene sequence: CDR1 SSHAT, CDR2 FNYEAQ (reference sequence). This CDR3 contains 14 residues. The CDR3 DNA is TGTGCTAGCAGCCTCCAGGGTTTTGCCGGGGAGCTGTTTTTT. This sequence encodes CASSLQGFAGELFF. Using reference TRBV7-7 and TRBJ2-2 for the parts outside the CDR3, the full variable domain is GAGVSQSPRYKVTKRGQDVTLRCDPISSHATLYWYQQALGQGPEFLTYFNYEAQPDKSGLPSDRFSAERPEGSISTLTIQRTEQRDSAMYRCASSLQGFAGELFFGEGSRLTVL.

This chain links TRBV7-8 with TRBJ1-3, with TRBD1 identical over 7 bases. The V gene's germline CDR1 is SGHVS and CDR2 FQNEAQ. The CDR3 spans 15 residues. V lost 5 bases to trimming and J lost 3 bases; unmatched junction nucleotides: 7. The CDR3 region is CASSIGTASGNTIYF. The DNA for the CDR3 is TGTGCCAGCAGCATAGGGACAGCCAGTGGAAACACCATATATTTT.

This clone occurred a few times. This specimen includes other DNA sequences encoding the same CDR3. The chain is built from TRBV18 and TRBJ2-5; D is ambiguous. V was pared by 3 bases and J by 2 bases, with 4 bases between. The CDR3 runs 12 residues. The germline V gene encodes CDR1 KGHSH and CDR2 LQKENI. The CDR3 loop is CASSPTQETQYF. The CDR3 region has the DNA TGTGCCAGCTCACCTACTCAAGAGACCCAGTACTTC. The entire variable domain, with the rest obtained from reference TRBV18 and TRBJ2-5, is as follows: NAGVMQNPRHLVRRRGQEARLRCSPMKGHSHVYWYRQLPEEGLKFMVYLQKENIIDESGMPKERFSAEFPKEGPSILRIQQVVRGDSAAYFCASSPTQETQYFGPGTRLLVL.

This clone appeared a few times. V is TRBV11-2 and J is TRBJ1-2; TRBD1 matches at 10 bases. V lost 5 bases to trimming and J lost 3 bases; unmatched junction nucleotides: 3. The V gene's germline CDR1 is SGHAT and CDR2 FQNNGV. This CDR3 spans 14 amino acids. The CDR3 bases are TGTGCCAGCAGCACGGGACAGGGGCACTATGGCTACACCTTC. As protein: CASSTGQGHYGYTF. Complete variable domain (other parts from reference TRBV11-2 and TRBJ1-2): EAGVAQSPRYKIIEKRQSVAFWCNPISGHATLYWYQQILGQGPKLLIQFQNNGVVDDSQLPKDRFSAERLKGVDSTLKIQPAKLEDSAVYLCASSTGQGHYGYTFGSGTRLTVV.

As regards this clone: This may be a read error, as it is one base from a much larger clone. Other nucleotide sequences in the sample specify the same CDR3. The J gene is TRBJ1-2, the V gene TRBV7-9; D gene ambiguous. The CDR3 totals 12 residues. The V end lost 1 base, the J end lost 4 bases, and 4 bases lay between the germline ends. CDR1 and CDR2 (germline): SEHNR, FQNEAQ (reference sequence). CDR3 loop: CASSLDGYGYTF. The CDR3 DNA follows: TGTGCCAGCAGCTTAGATGGCTATGGCTACACCTTC.

The chain employs TRBV5-1 and TRBJ1-3; 8 bases match TRBD1. The germline V gene encodes CDR1 SGHRS and CDR2 YFSETQ. The CDR3 length is 15 residues. V gave up 0 bases and J gave up 4 bases; unmatched junction bases: 3. DNA for the CDR3: TGCGCCAGCAGCTTGGAGACAGGGGCCGGAAACACCATATATTTT. Its translation: CASSLETGAGNTIYF.

CDR3 bases: TGCGCCAGCAGCCAAGCTCAGGTTTCAGGGCTTCGAGGGGGGTATAGCAATCAGCCCCAGCATTTT. It specifies CASSQAQVSGLRGGYSNQPQHF. J is TRBJ1-5 and V is TRBV4-3; D might be TRBD1 (6 bases). Germline V lookup: CDR1 LGHNA, CDR2 YSLEER. V gave up 1 base and J gave up 0 bases, with 28 bases separating them. The CDR3 contains 22 residues.

The chain employs TRBV9 and TRBJ2-6, with 7 bases matching TRBD2. The CDR3 totals 19 residues. V was clipped by 3 bases and J by 2 bases; unmatched bases: 14. CDR1 SGDLS and CDR2 YYNGEE come from the germline V gene. CDR3: CASSAGGRILYAGANVLTF. For the CDR3, the DNA is TGTGCCAGCAGCGCGGGGGGACGAATTCTTTACGCTGGGGCCAACGTCCTGACTTTC. The whole variable domain, remainder taken from reference TRBV9 and TRBJ2-6, is DSGVTQTPKHLITATGQRVTLRCSPRSGDLSVYWYQQSLDQGLQFLIQYYNGEERAKGNILERFSAQQFPDLHSELNLSSLELGDSALYFCASSAGGRILYAGANVLTFGAGSRLTVL.

This clone came up a few times. Other DNA sequences in this specimen translate into the identical CDR3. The chain is built from TRBV7-2 and TRBJ2-7; unclear D gene. CDR3 length: 15 residues. Trimming cost V 1 base and J 0 bases, with 10 bases left between them. Germline V CDR1 and CDR2: SGHTA, FQGNSA. The CDR3 sequence: CASSLVGRSSYEQYF. The DNA of the CDR3 is TGTGCCAGCAGCTTAGTAGGCAGGAGCTCCTACGAGCAGTACTTC.

This clone was observed a handful of times. The chain recombines TRBV6-6 with TRBJ2-7; 7 nucleotides match TRBD1. Germline-derived CDR1 and CDR2 are MNHNY and SVGAGI (reference sequence). The CDR3 runs to 14 residues. Unmatched junction bases numbered 5, after V lost 6 bases and J lost 0 bases. The CDR3 loop is CASSSTGISYEQYF. The CDR3 coding sequence is TGTGCCAGCAGCTCGACAGGGATCTCCTACGAGCAGTACTTC.

The rearrangement uses TRBV5-1 and TRBJ2-5; D perhaps matches TRBD1 (5 bases). The germline V gene encodes CDR1 SGHRS and CDR2 YFSETQ. The V and J ends lost 1 base and 0 bases respectively, with 10 bases between them. This CDR3 comprises 15 residues. Written as DNA, the CDR3 is TGCGCCAGCAGCTTGCCAGGGAAGAACCAAGAGACCCAGTACTTC. Translating gives CASSLPGKNQETQYF.

The V and J genes are TRBV6-5 and TRBJ1-4; no reliable D call. The CDR3 runs 15 residues. Looked up from germline, CDR1 is MNHEY and CDR2 is SVGAGI. The V gene lost 6 bases and the J gene lost 0 bases, with 11 bases spanning the gap. The CDR3 sequence: CASRSRGATNEKLFF. For the CDR3, the DNA is TGTGCCAGCAGGAGCCGTGGTGCAACTAATGAAAAACTGTTTTTT.

The CDR3 nucleotides are TGTGCCAGCAGCCCTACTGGGAACACCGGGGAGCTGTTTTTT. This sequence encodes CASSPTGNTGELFF. The chain carries TRBV7-6 and TRBJ2-2; D is unclear. The CDR3 has 14 residues. Germline assignment: CDR1 SGHVS and CDR2 FNYEAQ. V gave up 5 bases and J gave up 1 base, with 8 bases separating them. The full variable domain, completed using reference TRBV7-6 and TRBJ2-2, is GAGVSQSPRYKVTKRGQDVALRCDPISGHVSLYWYRQALGQGPEFLTYFNYEAQQDKSGLPNDRFSAERPEGSISTLTIQRTEQRDSAMYRCASSPTGNTGELFFGEGSRLTVL.

This clone was seen a single time. The chain links TRBV29-1 to TRBJ2-7, with a tentative D call TRBD1 (6 bases). This CDR3 is built from 14 residues. Germline-derived CDR1 and CDR2 are SQVTM and ANQGSEA. CDR3: CRIDWAGTPYEQYF. The CDR3 DNA is TGCAGGATCGATTGGGCAGGGACACCCTACGAGCAGTACTTC.

This clone was recorded many times. The V gene is TRBV7-9, the J gene TRBJ2-1, with D perhaps TRBD2 (5 bases). With 5 bases removed from V and 0 bases from J, the gap between germline ends came to 23 bases. Germline-derived CDR1 and CDR2 are SEHNR and FQNEAQ (reference sequence). The CDR3 loop spans 19 amino acids. CDR3 coding DNA: TGTGCCAGCAGCCCAGGTCGGGGATTCTTTATTAGCTCCTACAATGAGCAGTTCTTC. Translated, it gives CASSPGRGFFISSYNEQFF.

DNA of the CDR3: TGCAGCGTTGTAGTATCAGGCCCCCGGAGGGAGACCCAGTACTTC. Protein: CSVVVSGPRRETQYF. J is TRBJ2-5 and V is TRBV29-1; TRBD2 might be the D (5 bases). The CDR3 has 15 amino acids. With 4 bases removed from V and 5 bases from J, the gap between germline ends came to 20 bases. Looked up from germline, CDR1 is SQVTM and CDR2 is ANQGSEA.

The J gene is TRBJ2-3, the V gene TRBV6-1; the D gene is possibly TRBD1 (5 bases). Germline-derived CDR1 and CDR2 are MNHNS and SASEGT. Trimming took off 5 bases at V and 0 bases at J, with 12 bases between the two ends. The length of the CDR3 is 15 residues. Here the CDR3 DNA reads TGTGCCAGCAGTTTCAGGGTTGGGAGCACAGATACGCAGTATTTT. Protein product: CASSFRVGSTDTQYF.

This clone is a singleton in its sample. The chain recombines TRBV7-8 with TRBJ1-6, with D possibly matching TRBD1 (6 bases). The CDR3 is made up of 17 amino acids. V dropped 4 bases and J dropped 6 bases, with 19 bases sitting between them. Germline V gene data show CDR1 as SGHVS and CDR2 as FQNEAQ. CDR3 coding DNA: TGTGCCAGCAGCTCCGAGGACAGACTGTTGACTAATTCACCCCTCCACTTT. It is translated as CASSSEDRLLTNSPLHF.

The CDR3 sequence: CASNIIRQETQYF. Here the CDR3 DNA reads TGTGCCAGCAATATCATCCGTCAGGAGACCCAGTACTTC. This chain joins TRBV2 and TRBJ2-5; D not certain. CDR1 and CDR2 from the germline V gene are SNHLY and FYNNEI. Trimming removed 7 bases at V and 5 bases at J, with 14 bases between. The CDR3 sequence is 13 residues long.

The genes are TRBV5-8 and TRBJ1-6; D is ambiguous. Trimming pared 2 bases from V and 6 bases from J, leaving 9 bases between. This CDR3 contains 14 residues. CDR1 and CDR2 from the germline V gene are SGHTS and YDEGEE. Here the CDR3 reads CASSFDETNSPLHF. CDR3 DNA: TGTGCCAGCAGCTTTGACGAGACTAATTCACCCCTCCACTTT.

V and J are TRBV9 and TRBJ2-2; D tentatively fits TRBD1 or TRBD2 (6 bases each). The CDR3 sequence is 17 residues long. The ends were cut back, 4 bases at V and 5 bases at J, with 21 bases in the middle. Germline V CDR1 and CDR2: SGDLS, YYNGEE. CDR3 residues: CASSQGGLREQTGELFF. The CDR3, as DNA: TGTGCCAGCAGCCAAGGGGGACTCCGAGAACAAACCGGGGAGCTGTTTTTT.

The rearrangement joins TRBV18 to TRBJ1-1, with D perhaps matching TRBD1 (6 bases). Per the germline V gene, CDR1 is KGHSH and CDR2 is LQKENI. CDR3 length: 15 amino acids. V was trimmed by 3 bases and J by 1 base, leaving 12 bases between them. The CDR3 DNA reads as TGTGCCAGCTCACCCCTCGGGGGCTCGAACACTGAAGCTTTCTTT. This encodes CASSPLGGSNTEAFF.

The CDR3 loop reads CASSPAGLTFNEQFF. The CDR3 DNA follows: TGTGCCAGCTCGCCCGCGGGACTCACTTTCAATGAGCAGTTCTTC. The gene calls are TRBV18 and TRBJ2-1, with D perhaps matching TRBD2 (6 bases). The V and J ends lost 6 bases and 6 bases respectively, with 18 bases between them. The CDR3 covers 15 residues. CDR1 and CDR2 from the germline V gene are KGHSH and LQKENI.

The chain combines TRBV6-6 with TRBJ2-1, with 8 bases matching TRBD1. The CDR3 is made up of 15 amino acids. Germline V gene data show CDR1 as MNHNY and CDR2 as SVGAGI (reference sequence). V shed 6 bases, J shed 0 bases, and the junction held 4 bases outside the gene matches. CDR3 residues: CASRSDRDSYNEQFF. The CDR3 DNA is TGTGCCAGCAGGTCGGACAGGGACTCCTACAATGAGCAGTTCTTC.

In this sample, this clone turned up once. An end of the junction differs from the germline gene, which may be a read error. The V call is TRBV7-2, the J call TRBJ2-5; 8 nucleotides match TRBD2. Germline V CDR1 and CDR2: SGHTA, FQGNSA. CDR3 length equals 14 residues. DNA for the CDR3: TGTGCCAGCAGCTTTGGGACTAGTATTGGCGCCTTTAACTTC. This gives the protein CASSFGTSIGAFNF.